This TCR beta chain was captured in a study of cytomegalovirus exposure and HLA in healthy donors. Study details: Within the Caucasian-associated ancestry cluster were roughly 79% of the 398 genotyped donors. The study, taken as a whole, reports: One variant, a missense change in DCLRE1C, was linked in a later analysis to TCR beta V- and J-gene trimming. An analysis done earlier found most TCR beta V segments productive about 87% or about 30% of the time.

Looked up from germline, CDR1 is SGHAT and CDR2 is FQNNGV. The CDR3 is 12 residues long. Concerning this clone: What it recognizes is unknown. The junction departs from the called germline gene at one end, perhaps through a read error.

A multiplex PCR was run with 60 Vbeta primers and 13 Jbeta primers. This table comes from immunoSEQ multiplex PCR, and its TCRdb copy is limited to in-frame clones, with some not included. This table has approximately 180,000 clones, about 70% appearing once. The receptor's source is a woman between 25 and 40 years old in good health and CMV-seronegative. V is TRBV11-2 and J is TRBJ2-7; 8 nucleotides match TRBD1. The specimen sequenced was PBMCs. In DNA form, the CDR3 reads TGTGCCAGCAGCTTAGATCCTCAGGGGGCCTTCTTC. This codes for CASSLDPQGAFF.